The 26 T cell receptor beta chains presented below share a single source sample, sequenced in a study of OX40 agonist ivuxolimab in advanced cancers. TCRdb's table, derived via immunoSEQ multiplex PCR, lists solely in-frame clones and lacks some. The sample records roughly 63,000 clones, roughly 89% being singletons. This specimen was CD4+ or CD8+ T cells sorted from blood, taken in a trial of the OX40 agonist ivuxolimab. The receptors derive from an adult with an advanced solid tumor such as melanoma, head and neck, liver or kidney cancer.

This clone was seen only once. In nucleotides, the CDR3 is TGCGCCAGCAGCCCGGGTGGATTTGAGCAGTTCTTC. Its protein is CASSPGGFEQFF. V and J are TRBV5-1 and TRBJ2-1; D is ambiguous. Trimming took 4 bases from V and 9 from J, leaving 11 bases between them. Per germline, CDR1 SGHRS and CDR2 YFSETQ. The CDR3 sequence is 12 residues long.

The genes are TRBV7-9 and TRBJ2-2; 12 bases match TRBD1. Germline trimming cut 4 bases from V and 4 bases from J; bases unmatched to any gene: 4. Germline-derived CDR1 and CDR2 are SEHNR and FQNEAQ (reference sequence). The CDR3 is 16 residues long. In DNA, the CDR3 is TGTGCCAGCAGCTCCGGGACAGGGGGCGGCACCGGGGAGCTGTTTTTT. Translating gives CASSSGTGGGTGELFF.

The chain joins TRBV19 to TRBJ2-7; TRBD2 agrees at 11 bases. The CDR3 spans 13 residues. Germline V CDR1 and CDR2: LNHDA, SQIVND (reference sequence). V gave up 5 bases and J gave up 6 bases; unmatched junction bases: 3. CDR3 amino acids: CASSLGTSGEQYF. The CDR3 region has the DNA TGTGCCAGTAGTCTTGGGACTAGCGGCGAGCAGTACTTC.

The V and J genes are TRBV5-4 and TRBJ1-2; D possibly corresponds to TRBD1 (5 bases). There are 12 residues in the CDR3. The V end was cut by 7 bases, the J end by 7 bases, with 14 bases between. Germline assignment: CDR1 SGHNT and CDR2 YYREEE (reference sequence). CDR3 coding DNA: TGTGCCAGCGCAGGGACCAGTGGTGGCTACACCTTC. It translates to CASAGTSGGYTF.

V gene TRBV9 combines with J gene TRBJ2-1; TRBD1 agrees at 7 bases. This CDR3 has 14 residues. Per the germline V gene, CDR1 is SGDLS and CDR2 is YYNGEE. The V gene end was trimmed by 4 bases and the J gene end by 7 bases; junction bases not matched to a gene: 8. CDR3 nucleotides: TGTGCCAGCAGCCCGAAGACAGGGATGAATGAGCAGTTCTTC. It encodes CASSPKTGMNEQFF.

This chain joins TRBV10-3 and TRBJ2-7; 7 nucleotides line up with TRBD1. The CDR3 is made up of 13 amino acids. The V and J ends lost 6 bases and 2 bases, in that order; junction bases with no gene match: 4. Germline V gives CDR1 ENHRY, CDR2 SYGVKD. This chain's CDR3 is CAIRPGQAYEQYF. The CDR3 nucleotides read TGTGCCATCAGGCCCGGACAGGCCTACGAGCAGTACTTC.

To note about this clone: Sequence at one end of the junction differs from germline and may be a read error. The rearrangement links TRBV2 to TRBJ1-1; no clear D. Germline-derived CDR1 and CDR2 are SNHLY and FYNNEI. The CDR3 is 10 residues long. The CDR3 nucleotides are TGTGCCAGCAGTGAAAAGGCGGCACTCTTT. Translated, it gives CASSEKAALF.

V is TRBV27 and J is TRBJ1-5, with D uncertain. Trimming took off 0 bases at V and 5 bases at J, with 17 bases between the two ends. CDR3 length equals 17 residues. Germline V gene lookup returns CDR1 MNHEY and CDR2 SMNVEV (reference sequence). The CDR3 nucleotides are TGTGCCAGCAGTTTATCCCCGGTTGGAGGGCTACATCAGCCCCAGCATTTT. This gives the protein CASSLSPVGGLHQPQHF.

V and J are TRBV9 and TRBJ2-5, with TRBD1 matching 7 bases. The CDR3 consists of 13 residues. Germline assignment: CDR1 SGDLS and CDR2 YYNGEE. The V and J ends lost 5 bases and 7 bases, in that order; junction bases with no gene match: 8. The CDR3 nucleotides read TGTGCCAGCAGGGGAACAGGGGATGGGACCCAGTACTTC. Protein product: CASRGTGDGTQYF. Supplemented by reference TRBV9 and TRBJ2-5, the full variable domain reads DSGVTQTPKHLITATGQRVTLRCSPRSGDLSVYWYQQSLDQGLQFLIQYYNGEERAKGNILERFSAQQFPDLHSELNLSSLELGDSALYFCASRGTGDGTQYFGPGTRLLVL.

The rearrangement joins TRBV2 to TRBJ2-7, with 7 positions matching TRBD1. CDR3 length: 14 amino acids. V dropped 7 bases and J dropped 3; count of bases not matched to a gene: 9. CDR1 is SNHLY, CDR2 FYNNEI, per germline. The CDR3 sequence: CASTDGTAYYEQYF. The CDR3 DNA is TGTGCCAGCACCGACGGGACAGCCTACTACGAGCAGTACTTC.

This clone appeared a few times. The chain combines TRBV30 with TRBJ2-7; tentative D call: TRBD1 (6 bases). The CDR3 has 12 residues. V lost 5 bases, J lost 3 bases, and 11 bases lay in between. Germline V CDR1 and CDR2: GTSNPN, SVGIG (reference sequence). The CDR3: CAWHIGGYEQYF. CDR3 DNA sequence: TGTGCCTGGCACATAGGGGGCTACGAGCAGTACTTC. Based on the CDR3 plus reference TRBV30 and TRBJ2-7, the full variable domain is SQTIHQWPATLVQPVGSPLSLECTVEGTSNPNLYWYRQAAGRGLQLLFYSVGIGQISSEVPQNLSASRPQDRQFILSSKKLLLSDSGFYLCAWHIGGYEQYFGPGTRLTVT.

The V call is TRBV7-9, the J call TRBJ2-7; 10 bases match TRBD1. Germline assignment: CDR1 SEHNR and CDR2 FQNEAQ (reference sequence). This CDR3 is built from 14 residues. Trimming cost V 5 bases and J 4 bases; bases outside gene matches: 5. The CDR3 sequence is CASSAGTGVYEQYF. DNA for the CDR3: TGTGCCAGCAGCGCTGGGACAGGGGTATACGAGCAGTACTTC.

The chain employs TRBV7-8 and TRBJ1-5; D is uncertain. V shed 5 bases and J shed 0 bases, with 17 bases lying between them. The CDR3 spans 17 residues. CDR1 is SGHVS, CDR2 FQNEAQ, per germline. The CDR3, as DNA: TGTGCCAGCAGCCAATGGATGAGGGAAACTAGCAATCAGCCCCAGCATTTT. Its translation is CASSQWMRETSNQPQHF.

This chain links TRBV27 with TRBJ1-4, with 7 bases aligning to TRBD1. This CDR3 comprises 15 residues. CDR1 MNHEY and CDR2 SMNVEV come from the germline V gene (reference sequence). The trim removed 4 bases at V and 7 bases at J, leaving 9 bases unmatched. The CDR3 sequence: CASSSLQGRIEKLFF. The CDR3 DNA is TGTGCCAGCAGTTCCCTACAGGGGCGGATTGAAAAACTGTTTTTT.

This clone was counted once. The V gene is TRBV7-8, the J gene TRBJ2-2, with D tentatively TRBD2 (5 bases). The CDR3 runs to 13 residues. Germline V gene lookup returns CDR1 SGHVS and CDR2 FQNEAQ. Trimming stripped 2 bases from V and 5 bases from J, with 6 bases between. The chain's CDR3 is CASSLTGTGELFF. The CDR3 coding sequence is TGTGCCAGCAGCTTAACGGGGACCGGGGAGCTGTTTTTT.

V and J are TRBV5-6 and TRBJ2-2; D is unresolved. Trimming removed 2 bases from V and 6 bases from J, with 11 bases in between. The CDR3 is made up of 14 amino acids. The germline V gene encodes CDR1 SGHDT and CDR2 YYEEEE. The CDR3 region is CASSFPLAAGELFF. As DNA, the CDR3 is TGTGCCAGCAGCTTCCCTTTAGCTGCCGGGGAGCTGTTTTTT.

The V and J genes are TRBV29-1 and TRBJ1-2; D ambiguous. CDR3 size: 13 residues. Germline assignment: CDR1 SQVTM and CDR2 ANQGSEA. Trimming left V 5 bases short and J 2 bases short, with 12 bases between. CDR3 sequence reads: CSVLSGENYGYTF. The CDR3 bases are TGCAGCGTTCTATCAGGAGAAAACTATGGCTACACCTTC.

The chain employs TRBV2 and TRBJ2-1; the match to TRBD1 covers 8 bases. Germline lookup yields CDR1 SNHLY and CDR2 FYNNEI. This CDR3 is 15 amino acids long. V was pared by 6 bases and J by 6 bases, with 10 bases of the junction left unmatched. The CDR3 protein is CASRAGTGLFNEQFF. DNA of the CDR3: TGTGCCAGCAGAGCCGGGACAGGCCTCTTCAATGAGCAGTTCTTC.

This chain joins TRBV19 and TRBJ2-3; D possibly matches TRBD1 or TRBD2 (5 bases each). The CDR3 contains 13 residues. The V gene lost 5 bases and the J gene lost 5 bases, with 11 bases spanning the gap. Germline values: CDR1 LNHDA, CDR2 SQIVND (reference sequence). DNA for the CDR3: TGTGCCAGTAGTCGGGTGGGGGAAGATACGCAGTATTTT. Amino acid sequence: CASSRVGEDTQYF.

This chain connects TRBV30 to TRBJ2-3, with TRBD2 as a possible D gene (6 bases). CDR1 and CDR2 from the germline V gene are GTSNPN and SVGIG (reference sequence). V was trimmed by 4 bases and J by 8 bases, leaving 13 bases between them. The CDR3 has 12 amino acids. CDR3 protein: CAWIGTASTQYF. CDR3 nucleotides: TGTGCCTGGATTGGGACTGCCAGTACGCAGTATTTT.

The rearrangement joins TRBV4-1 to TRBJ2-7, with unresolved D. The V and J ends lost 0 bases and 3 bases respectively, with 6 bases between them. Germline V lookup: CDR1 MGHRA, CDR2 YSYEKL. The CDR3 runs 13 residues. The CDR3 coding sequence is TGCGCCAGCAGCCAAGACCCCCTCTACGAGCAGTACTTC. It encodes CASSQDPLYEQYF.

The chain is built from TRBV15 and TRBJ2-1; D is ambiguous. Germline loops: CDR1 LNHNV, CDR2 YYDKDF (reference sequence). Trimming took 8 bases from V and 4 from J, leaving 9 bases between them. This CDR3 is 12 amino acids long. The CDR3: CATLSQYNEQFF. For the CDR3, the DNA is TGTGCCACCCTTTCCCAGTACAATGAGCAGTTCTTC. Complete variable domain (other parts from reference TRBV15 and TRBJ2-1): DAMVIQNPRYQVTQFGKPVTLSCSQTLNHNVMYWYQQKSSQAPKLLFHYYDKDFNNEADTPDNFQSRRPNTSFCFLDIRSPGLGDTAMYLCATLSQYNEQFFGPGTRLTVL.

This clone ranks as large. The chain has TRBV6-1 and TRBJ1-4; D ambiguous. Germline assignment: CDR1 MNHNS and CDR2 SASEGT. The V end was cut by 4 bases, the J end by 0 bases, with 6 bases between. The CDR3 runs 14 residues. CDR3 loop: CASSVQPTNEKLFF. CDR3 DNA sequence: TGTGCCAGCAGTGTCCAGCCAACTAATGAAAAACTGTTTTTT.

Notes on this clone: This sample includes further DNA sequences coding for the same CDR3. The chain carries TRBV27 and TRBJ2-3; D gene unclear. V was trimmed by 2 bases and J by 5 bases, leaving 2 bases between them. This CDR3 spans 11 amino acids. From germline, CDR1 is MNHEY and CDR2 SMNVEV (reference sequence). CDR3 residues: CASSLGDTQYF. CDR3 bases: TGTGCCAGCAGTTTAGGAGATACGCAGTATTTT.

The rearrangement links TRBV5-1 to TRBJ2-3, with D maybe TRBD1 (6 bases). The CDR3 is 15 amino acids. Germline assignment: CDR1 SGHRS and CDR2 YFSETQ. V shed 4 bases and J shed 2 bases, with 14 bases lying between them. CDR3 in DNA: TGCGCCAGCAGCCCCCGGCAGGGGTCCACAGATACGCAGTATTTT. This gives the protein CASSPRQGSTDTQYF.

The chain employs TRBV4-1 and TRBJ1-1, with D perhaps matching TRBD1 (6 bases). Between the trimmed V and J ends, which lost 1 base and 1 base, there was a span of 13 bases. The CDR3 runs 16 residues. CDR1 and CDR2 (germline): MGHRA, YSYEKL. CDR3 sequence (DNA): TGCGCCAGCAGCCAAGTCCGGTGGACAGAGAACACTGAAGCTTTCTTT. It encodes CASSQVRWTENTEAFF.